This entry is about one T cell receptor beta chain. Original methodology: Reference gene primer amplification gave nucleated cell count estimates. Sequencing used immunoSEQ multiplex PCR; TCRdb keeps in-frame clones, though not all of them. The V and J calls and clone size come from that table; D and trimming were worked out from the DNA. The repertoire includes approximately 63,000 clones, roughly 87% of them detected once, and roughly 5.3% sits in the top ten. The data stem from a study of blood T cell repertoires in COVID-19. The overall study: There were acute and convalescent COVID-19 samples, and they came from the United States, Italy and Spain. In each case, the material was cDNA or gDNA derived from T cells, B-cell-depleted T cells, or PBMCs.

The sequenced sample was peripheral blood. The clonotype was recovered from an elderly man in a cohort sampled during active COVID-19.

The CDR3 reads CASSPPTERETQYF. Written as DNA, the CDR3 is TGTGCCAGCTCACCACCGACTGAGCGCGAGACCCAGTACTTC. J is TRBJ2-5 and V is TRBV18; no firm D call. The CDR3 is made up of 14 amino acids. V gave up 0 bases and J gave up 5 bases, with 10 bases separating them. Germline V gives CDR1 KGHSH, CDR2 LQKENI.